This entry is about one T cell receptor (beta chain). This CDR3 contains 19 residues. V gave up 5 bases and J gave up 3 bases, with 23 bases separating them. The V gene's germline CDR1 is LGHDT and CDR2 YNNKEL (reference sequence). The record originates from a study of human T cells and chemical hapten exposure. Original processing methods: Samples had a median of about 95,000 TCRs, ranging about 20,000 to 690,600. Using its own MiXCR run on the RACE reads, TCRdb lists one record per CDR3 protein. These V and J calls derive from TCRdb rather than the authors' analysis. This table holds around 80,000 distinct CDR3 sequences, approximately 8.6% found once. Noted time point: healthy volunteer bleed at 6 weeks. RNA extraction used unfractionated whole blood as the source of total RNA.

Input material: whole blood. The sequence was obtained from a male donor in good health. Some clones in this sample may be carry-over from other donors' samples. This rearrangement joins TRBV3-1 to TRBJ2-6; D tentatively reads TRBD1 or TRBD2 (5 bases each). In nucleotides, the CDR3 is TGTGCCAGCAGCGCCACCGGGACCGAGCTCTTAGGTGGGGCCAACGTCCTGACTTTC. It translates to CASSATGTELLGGANVLTF.